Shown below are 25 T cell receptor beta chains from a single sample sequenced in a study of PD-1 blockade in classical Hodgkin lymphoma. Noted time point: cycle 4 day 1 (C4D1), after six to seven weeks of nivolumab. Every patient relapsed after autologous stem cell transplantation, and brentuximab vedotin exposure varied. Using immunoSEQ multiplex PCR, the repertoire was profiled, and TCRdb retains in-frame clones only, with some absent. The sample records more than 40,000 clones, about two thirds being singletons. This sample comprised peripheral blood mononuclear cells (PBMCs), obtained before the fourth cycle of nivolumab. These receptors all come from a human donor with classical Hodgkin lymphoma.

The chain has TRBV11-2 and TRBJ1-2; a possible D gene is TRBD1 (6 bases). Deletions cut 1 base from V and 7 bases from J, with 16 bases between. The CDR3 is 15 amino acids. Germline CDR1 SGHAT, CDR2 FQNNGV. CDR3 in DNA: TGTGCCAGCAGCTTAGGAACAGGGAGTATAGGTGGCTACACCTTC. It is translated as CASSLGTGSIGGYTF.

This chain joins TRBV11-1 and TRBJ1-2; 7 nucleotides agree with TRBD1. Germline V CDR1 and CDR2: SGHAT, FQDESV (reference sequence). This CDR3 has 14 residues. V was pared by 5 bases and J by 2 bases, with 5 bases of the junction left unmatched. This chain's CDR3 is CASSPLRGNYGYTF. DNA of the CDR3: TGTGCCAGCAGCCCCCTCAGGGGGAACTATGGCTACACCTTC.

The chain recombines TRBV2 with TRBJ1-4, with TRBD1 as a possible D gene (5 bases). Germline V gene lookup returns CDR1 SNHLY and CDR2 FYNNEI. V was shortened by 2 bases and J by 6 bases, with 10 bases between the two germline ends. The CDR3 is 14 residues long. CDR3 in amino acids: CASSESGEDEKLFF. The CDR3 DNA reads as TGTGCCAGCAGTGAATCGGGGGAAGATGAAAAACTGTTTTTT.

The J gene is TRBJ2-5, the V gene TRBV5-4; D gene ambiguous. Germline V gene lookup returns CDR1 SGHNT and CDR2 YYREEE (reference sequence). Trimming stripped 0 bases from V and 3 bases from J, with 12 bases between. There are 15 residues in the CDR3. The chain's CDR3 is CASSLDLSGEETQYF. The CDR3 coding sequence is TGTGCCAGCAGCTTGGATTTGTCGGGTGAAGAGACCCAGTACTTC.

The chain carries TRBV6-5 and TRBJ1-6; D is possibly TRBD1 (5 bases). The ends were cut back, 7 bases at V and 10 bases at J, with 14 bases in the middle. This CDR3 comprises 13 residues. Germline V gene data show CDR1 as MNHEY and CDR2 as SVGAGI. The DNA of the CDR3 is TGTGCCAGCACCGCGTTAAAGGGGTCACCCCTCCACTTT. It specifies CASTALKGSPLHF.

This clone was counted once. The CDR3 reads CASSLTSGGRADTQYF. CDR3 in DNA: TGTGCCAGCAGTTTAACTAGCGGGGGCAGGGCGGATACGCAGTATTTT. The chain employs TRBV27 and TRBJ2-3, with 11 bases matching TRBD2. There are 16 residues in the CDR3. Trimming removed 2 bases from V and 6 bases from J; junction bases left unmatched: 7. Germline-derived CDR1 and CDR2 are MNHEY and SMNVEV (reference sequence).

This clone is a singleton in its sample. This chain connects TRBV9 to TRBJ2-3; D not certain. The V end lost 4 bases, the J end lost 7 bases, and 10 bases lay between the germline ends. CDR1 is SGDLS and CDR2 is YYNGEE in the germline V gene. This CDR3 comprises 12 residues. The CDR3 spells CASSYGPNTQYF. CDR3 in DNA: TGTGCCAGCAGCTATGGACCAAATACGCAGTATTTT.

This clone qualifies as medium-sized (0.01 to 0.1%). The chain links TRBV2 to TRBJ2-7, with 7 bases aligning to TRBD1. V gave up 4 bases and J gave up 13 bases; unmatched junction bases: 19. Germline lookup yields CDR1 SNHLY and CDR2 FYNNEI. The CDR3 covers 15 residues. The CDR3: CASSAGDVLRTGPYF. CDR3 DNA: TGTGCCAGCAGTGCTGGGGATGTTTTAAGGACAGGTCCCTACTTC.

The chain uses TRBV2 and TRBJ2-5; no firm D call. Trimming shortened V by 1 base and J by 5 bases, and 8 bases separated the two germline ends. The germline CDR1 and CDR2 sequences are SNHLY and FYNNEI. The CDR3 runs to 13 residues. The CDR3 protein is CASSEGTGETQYF. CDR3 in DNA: TGTGCCAGCAGTGAAGGGACCGGGGAGACCCAGTACTTC.

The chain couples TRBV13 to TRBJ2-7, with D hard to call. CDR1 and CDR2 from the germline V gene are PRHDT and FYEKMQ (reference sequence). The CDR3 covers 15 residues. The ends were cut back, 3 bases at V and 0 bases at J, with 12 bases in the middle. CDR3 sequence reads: CASSLDGASSYEQYF. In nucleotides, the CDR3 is TGTGCCAGCAGCTTGGACGGCGCGAGCTCCTACGAGCAGTACTTC.

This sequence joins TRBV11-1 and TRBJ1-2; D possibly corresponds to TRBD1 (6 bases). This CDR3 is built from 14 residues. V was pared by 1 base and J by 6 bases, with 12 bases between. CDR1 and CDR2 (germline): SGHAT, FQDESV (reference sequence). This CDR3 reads CASSLDRVSDGYTF. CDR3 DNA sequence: TGTGCCAGCAGCTTAGACAGGGTAAGTGATGGCTACACCTTC.

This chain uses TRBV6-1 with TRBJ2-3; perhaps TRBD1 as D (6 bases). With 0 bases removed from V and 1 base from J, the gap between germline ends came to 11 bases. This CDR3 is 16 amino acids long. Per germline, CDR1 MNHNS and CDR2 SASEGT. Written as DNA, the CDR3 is TGTGCCAGCAGTGAAGCATGGGGGCAGGGCACAGATACGCAGTATTTT. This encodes CASSEAWGQGTDTQYF.

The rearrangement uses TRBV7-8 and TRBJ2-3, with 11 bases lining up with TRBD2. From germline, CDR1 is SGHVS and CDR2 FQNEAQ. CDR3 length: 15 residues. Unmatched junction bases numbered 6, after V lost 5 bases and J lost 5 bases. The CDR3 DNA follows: TGTGCCAGCAGCCCCCTGACTAGCGGGGAAGATACGCAGTATTTT. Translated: CASSPLTSGEDTQYF.

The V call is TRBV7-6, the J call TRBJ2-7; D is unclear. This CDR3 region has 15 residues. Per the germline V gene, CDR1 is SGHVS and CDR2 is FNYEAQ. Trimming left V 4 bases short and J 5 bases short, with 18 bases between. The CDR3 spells CASSSTSEPFDEQYF. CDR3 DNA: TGTGCCAGCAGCTCTACATCCGAGCCTTTCGACGAGCAGTACTTC.

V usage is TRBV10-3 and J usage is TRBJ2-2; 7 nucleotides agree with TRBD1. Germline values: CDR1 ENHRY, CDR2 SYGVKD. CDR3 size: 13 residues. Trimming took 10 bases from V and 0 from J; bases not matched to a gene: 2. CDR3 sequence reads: CATGTANTGELFF. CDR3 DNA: TGTGCCACCGGGACAGCGAACACCGGGGAGCTGTTTTTT.

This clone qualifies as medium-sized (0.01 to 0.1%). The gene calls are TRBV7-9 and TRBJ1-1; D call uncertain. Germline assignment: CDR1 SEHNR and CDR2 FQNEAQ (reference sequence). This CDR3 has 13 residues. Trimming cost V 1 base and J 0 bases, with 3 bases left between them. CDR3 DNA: TGTGCCAGCAGCTTAGAGTTGAACACTGAAGCTTTCTTT. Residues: CASSLELNTEAFF.

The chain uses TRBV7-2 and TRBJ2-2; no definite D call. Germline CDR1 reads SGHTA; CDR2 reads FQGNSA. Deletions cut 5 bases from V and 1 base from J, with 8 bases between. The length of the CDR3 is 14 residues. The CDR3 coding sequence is TGTGCCAGCAGCATACCAGGGAACACCGGGGAGCTGTTTTTT. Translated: CASSIPGNTGELFF.

The CDR3 sequence is CASSGPRGAGMGEKLFF. CDR3 nucleotides: TGTGCCAGCAGCGGACCGCGGGGGGCAGGAATGGGCGAAAAACTGTTTTTT. The chain couples TRBV9 to TRBJ1-4, with D possibly TRBD1 on 6 matching bases. Germline lookup yields CDR1 SGDLS and CDR2 YYNGEE. V was shortened by 3 bases and J by 8 bases, with 23 bases between the two germline ends. The CDR3 sequence is 17 residues long. Filled out from reference TRBV9 and TRBJ1-4, the complete variable domain reads DSGVTQTPKHLITATGQRVTLRCSPRSGDLSVYWYQQSLDQGLQFLIQYYNGEERAKGNILERFSAQQFPDLHSELNLSSLELGDSALYFCASSGPRGAGMGEKLFFGSGTQLSVL.

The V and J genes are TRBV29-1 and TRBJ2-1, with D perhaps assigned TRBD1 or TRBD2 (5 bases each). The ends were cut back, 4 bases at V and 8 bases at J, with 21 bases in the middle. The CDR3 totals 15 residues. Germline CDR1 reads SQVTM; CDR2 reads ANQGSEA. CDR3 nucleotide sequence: TGCAGCGTTGCTCCTCGAGGGGATATTGTGGATGAGCAGTTCTTC. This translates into CSVAPRGDIVDEQFF.

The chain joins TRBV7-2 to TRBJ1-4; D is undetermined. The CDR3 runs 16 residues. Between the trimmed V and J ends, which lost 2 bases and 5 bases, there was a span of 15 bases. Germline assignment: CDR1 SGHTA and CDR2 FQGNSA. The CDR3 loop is CASSLYPTESNEKLFF. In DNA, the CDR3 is TGTGCCAGCAGCTTATACCCTACAGAGTCAAATGAAAAACTGTTTTTT.

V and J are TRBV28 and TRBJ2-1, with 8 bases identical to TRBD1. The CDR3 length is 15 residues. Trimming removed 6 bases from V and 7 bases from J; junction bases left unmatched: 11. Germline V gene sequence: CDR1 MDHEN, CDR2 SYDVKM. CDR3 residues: CASSSGQGGRNEQFF. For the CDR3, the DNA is TGTGCCAGCAGCTCTGGACAGGGTGGTAGGAATGAGCAGTTCTTC. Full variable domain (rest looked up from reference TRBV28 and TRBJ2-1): DVKVTQSSRYLVKRTGEKVFLECVQDMDHENMFWYRQDPGLGLRLIYFSYDVKMKEKGDIPEGYSVSREKKERFSLILESASTNQTSMYLCASSSGQGGRNEQFFGPGTRLTVL.

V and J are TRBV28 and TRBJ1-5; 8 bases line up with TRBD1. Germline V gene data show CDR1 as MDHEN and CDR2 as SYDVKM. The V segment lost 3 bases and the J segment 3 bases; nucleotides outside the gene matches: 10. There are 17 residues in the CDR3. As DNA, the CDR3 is TGTGCCAGCAGTTTTGCAACCGGGACAGGATACAATCAGCCCCAGCATTTT. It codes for CASSFATGTGYNQPQHF.

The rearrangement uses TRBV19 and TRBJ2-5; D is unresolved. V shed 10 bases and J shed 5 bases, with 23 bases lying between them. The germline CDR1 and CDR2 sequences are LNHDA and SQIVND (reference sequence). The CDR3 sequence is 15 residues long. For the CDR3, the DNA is TGTGCCACCTCCACGTCGACACTTTCTATGGAGACCCAGTACTTC. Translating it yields CATSTSTLSMETQYF.

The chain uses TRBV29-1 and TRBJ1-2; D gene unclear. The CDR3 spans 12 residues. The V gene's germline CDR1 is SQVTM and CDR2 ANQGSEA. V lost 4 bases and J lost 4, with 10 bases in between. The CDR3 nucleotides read TGCAGCGTTGCCTTATCAGGCTATGGCTACACCTTC. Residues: CSVALSGYGYTF.

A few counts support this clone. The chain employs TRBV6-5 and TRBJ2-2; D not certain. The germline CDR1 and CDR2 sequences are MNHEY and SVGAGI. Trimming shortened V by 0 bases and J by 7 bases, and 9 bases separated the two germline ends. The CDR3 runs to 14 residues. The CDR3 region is CASSYSGSGGELFF. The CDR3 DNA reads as TGTGCCAGCAGTTACTCTGGTTCCGGCGGGGAGCTGTTTTTT.